These 14 T cell receptor beta chains were sequenced from one sample in a study of T cell responses to AZD1222 COVID-19 vaccine. Libraries were prepared by immunoSEQ multiplex PCR; TCRdb keeps only in-frame clonotypes and omits some of them. The sample lists over 100,000 clones; less than 90% were seen once. Sequencing was performed on peripheral blood, taken on day 0 of AZD1222 vaccination. These receptors were taken from an adult in good health.

This rearrangement joins TRBV4-1 to TRBJ2-7, with 7 bases lining up with TRBD2. After removal of 1 base from V and 3 bases from J, the junction contained 6 bases not matched to a gene. This CDR3 has 15 residues. The germline V gene encodes CDR1 MGHRA and CDR2 YSYEKL. In DNA form, the CDR3 reads TGCGCCAGCAGCCAAGTGGGAGCGGGAAACTACGAGCAGTACTTC. Translated: CASSQVGAGNYEQYF.

The chain uses TRBV5-1 and TRBJ2-2; D is unclear. Trimming removed 0 bases from V and 5 bases from J, with 8 bases in between. In germline, CDR1 is SGHRS, CDR2 YFSETQ. This CDR3 region has 14 residues. The CDR3 bases are TGCGCCAGCAGCTTGGACCCGGCGACCGGGGAGCTGTTTTTT. Its protein is CASSLDPATGELFF. Based on the CDR3 plus reference TRBV5-1 and TRBJ2-2, the full variable domain is KAGVTQTPRYLIKTRGQQVTLSCSPISGHRSVSWYQQTPGQGLQFLFEYFSETQRNKGNFPGRFSGRQFSNSRSEMNVSTLELGDSALYLCASSLDPATGELFFGEGSRLTVL.

This clone was found once. This chain links TRBV9 with TRBJ2-1, with D tentatively TRBD2 (6 bases). The CDR3 covers 16 residues. V dropped 2 bases and J dropped 5 bases, with 17 bases sitting between them. CDR1 and CDR2 from the germline V gene are SGDLS and YYNGEE. The CDR3 region is CASSVLARVKNNEQFF. CDR3 nucleotide sequence: TGTGCCAGCAGCGTCCTAGCGAGGGTCAAGAACAATGAGCAGTTCTTC.

This clone was seen a single time. The rearrangement joins TRBV28 to TRBJ1-1; tentatively, D is TRBD1 (5 bases). Germline CDR1 MDHEN, CDR2 SYDVKM. There are 16 residues in the CDR3. V lost 3 bases to trimming and J lost 0 bases, with 14 bases between them. CDR3 sequence (DNA): TGTGCCAGCAGTTTCCCCCGGGGCCTCATGAACACTGAAGCTTTCTTT. The encoded protein is CASSFPRGLMNTEAFF.

V gene TRBV27 combines with J gene TRBJ2-3; the match to TRBD2 covers 8 bases. The trim removed 3 bases at V and 0 bases at J, leaving 5 bases unmatched. The CDR3 sequence is 16 residues long. Germline V CDR1 and CDR2: MNHEY, SMNVEV (reference sequence). This CDR3 reads CASSLYSGASTDTQYF. CDR3 DNA: TGTGCCAGCAGTTTGTATAGCGGGGCTAGCACAGATACGCAGTATTTT.

This clone was seen once. This CDR3 is also generated by other DNA sequences in the sample. The chain has TRBV29-1 and TRBJ1-5; D uncertain. The CDR3 spans 12 residues. Germline CDR1 reads SQVTM; CDR2 reads ANQGSEA. V was clipped by 4 bases and J by 4 bases, with 8 bases between them. CDR3 residues: CSVGGRNQPQHF. Here the CDR3 DNA reads TGCAGCGTTGGAGGACGGAATCAGCCCCAGCATTTT.

J is TRBJ1-5 and V is TRBV27, with a weak D call TRBD1 (6 bases). The CDR3 is 16 amino acids. Germline lookup yields CDR1 MNHEY and CDR2 SMNVEV (reference sequence). Trimming took off 2 bases at V and 2 bases at J, with 13 bases between the two ends. The CDR3 spells CASSLMGARGNQPQHF. The CDR3, as DNA: TGTGCCAGCAGTTTAATGGGGGCTCGGGGCAATCAGCCCCAGCATTTT.

The V and J genes are TRBV10-3 and TRBJ1-2; D is possibly TRBD1 (6 bases). Germline V CDR1 and CDR2: ENHRY, SYGVKD. CDR3 length: 11 residues. Trimming removed 8 bases at V and 2 bases at J, with 6 bases between. CDR3 nucleotide sequence: TGTGCCATCGGGACAAACTATGGCTACACCTTC. Translating gives CAIGTNYGYTF.

This clone has just a few counts. This CDR3 is also generated by other DNA sequences in the sample. The V call is TRBV5-4, the J call TRBJ1-1, with a tentative D call TRBD1 (6 bases). Germline V gene data show CDR1 as SGHNT and CDR2 as YYREEE (reference sequence). The CDR3 loop spans 14 amino acids. Between the trimmed V and J ends, which lost 4 bases and 0 bases, there was a span of 10 bases. The CDR3 spells CASSPGALNTEAFF. CDR3 in DNA: TGTGCCAGCAGCCCGGGGGCGTTGAACACTGAAGCTTTCTTT.

The rearrangement joins TRBV10-3 to TRBJ2-7; 10 bases map to TRBD2. CDR3 length equals 13 residues. Per the germline V gene, CDR1 is ENHRY and CDR2 is SYGVKD. J lost 5 bases, V lost 10 bases, and 8 bases had no gene match. The CDR3 sequence is CATGTSAENEQYF. The CDR3 bases are TGTGCCACCGGGACTAGCGCCGAGAACGAGCAGTACTTC.

The chain combines TRBV19 with TRBJ2-7, with D possibly TRBD1 on 5 matching bases. Per germline, CDR1 LNHDA and CDR2 SQIVND (reference sequence). The CDR3 is made up of 14 amino acids. V was pared by 6 bases and J by 2 bases, with 14 bases between. CDR3 region: CASRVQDKTYEQYF. In DNA form, the CDR3 reads TGTGCCAGTAGAGTGCAGGACAAGACCTACGAGCAGTACTTC.

J is TRBJ1-1 and V is TRBV30, with D maybe TRBD1 (5 bases). Germline V CDR1 and CDR2: GTSNPN, SVGIG (reference sequence). Deletions cut 0 bases from V and 4 bases from J, with 12 bases between. The CDR3 runs to 14 residues. The CDR3 DNA follows: TGTGCCTGGAGTGTAGGGGCGGGGGTCACTGAAGCTTTCTTT. Translating it yields CAWSVGAGVTEAFF.

This CDR3 is CASSRQGGTEAFF. The CDR3 DNA reads as TGTGCCAGCAGCCGACAGGGTGGAACTGAAGCTTTCTTT. The rearrangement links TRBV7-8 to TRBJ1-1; 7 nucleotides match TRBD1. This CDR3 is built from 13 residues. The germline CDR1 and CDR2 sequences are SGHVS and FQNEAQ. J was trimmed by 5 bases and V by 5 bases; bases with no gene match: 5.

The chain is built from TRBV5-1 and TRBJ1-3; 7 nucleotides match TRBD1. The V gene's germline CDR1 is SGHRS and CDR2 YFSETQ. J was trimmed by 0 bases and V by 0 bases; bases with no gene match: 3. The CDR3 is 16 residues long. The CDR3 sequence is CASSLGSGGSGNTIYF. The CDR3 DNA reads as TGCGCCAGCAGCTTGGGCTCAGGGGGCTCTGGAAACACCATATATTTT.